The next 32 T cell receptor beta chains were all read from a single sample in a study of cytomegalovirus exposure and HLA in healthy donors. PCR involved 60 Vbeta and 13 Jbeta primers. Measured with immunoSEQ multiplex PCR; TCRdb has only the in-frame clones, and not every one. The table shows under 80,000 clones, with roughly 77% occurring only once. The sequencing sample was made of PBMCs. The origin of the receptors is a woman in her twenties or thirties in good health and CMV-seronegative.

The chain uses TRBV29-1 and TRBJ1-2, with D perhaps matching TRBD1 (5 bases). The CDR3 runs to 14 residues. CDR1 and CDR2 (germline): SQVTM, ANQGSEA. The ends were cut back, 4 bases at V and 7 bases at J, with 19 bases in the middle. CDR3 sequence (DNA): TGCAGCGTTGCGGGGGGTCTGTTAGGTACTGGCTACACCTTC. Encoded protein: CSVAGGLLGTGYTF.

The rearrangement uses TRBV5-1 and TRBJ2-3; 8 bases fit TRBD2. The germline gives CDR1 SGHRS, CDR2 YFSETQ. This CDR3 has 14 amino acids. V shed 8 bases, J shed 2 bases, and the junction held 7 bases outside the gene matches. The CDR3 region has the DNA TGCGCCAGTGTTCGCGGGAGGCCCACAGATACGCAGTATTTT. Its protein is CASVRGRPTDTQYF.

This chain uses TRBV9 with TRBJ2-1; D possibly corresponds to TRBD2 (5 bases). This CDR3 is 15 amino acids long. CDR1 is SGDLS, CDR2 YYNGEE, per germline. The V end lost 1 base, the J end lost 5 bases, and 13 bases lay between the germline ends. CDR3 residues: CASSVPSLANNEQFF. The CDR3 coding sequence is TGTGCCAGCAGCGTACCGTCTCTAGCTAACAATGAGCAGTTCTTC.

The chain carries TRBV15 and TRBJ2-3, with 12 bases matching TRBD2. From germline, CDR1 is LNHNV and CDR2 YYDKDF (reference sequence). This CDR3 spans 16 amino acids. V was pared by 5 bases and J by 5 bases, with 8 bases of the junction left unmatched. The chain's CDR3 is CATSGTSGRMVDTQYF. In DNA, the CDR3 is TGTGCCACCAGCGGAACTAGCGGGAGGATGGTAGATACGCAGTATTTT.

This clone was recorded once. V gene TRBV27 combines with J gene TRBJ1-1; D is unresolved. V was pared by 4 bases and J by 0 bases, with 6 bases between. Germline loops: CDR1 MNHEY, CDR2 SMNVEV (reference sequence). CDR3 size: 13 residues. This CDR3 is CASSYSMNTEAFF. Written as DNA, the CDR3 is TGTGCCAGCAGTTATAGTATGAACACTGAAGCTTTCTTT.

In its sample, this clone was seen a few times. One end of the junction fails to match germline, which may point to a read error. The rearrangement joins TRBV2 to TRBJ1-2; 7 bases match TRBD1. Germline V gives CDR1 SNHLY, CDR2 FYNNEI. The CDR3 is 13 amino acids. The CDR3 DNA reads TGTGCCAGCAGGGAAGGGACAGCCTGGGGCTACACCTTC. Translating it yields CASREGTAWGYTF. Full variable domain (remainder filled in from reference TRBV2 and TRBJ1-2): EPEVTQTPSHQVTQMGQEVILRCVPISNHLYFYWYRQILGQKVEFLVSFYNNEISEKSEIFDDQFSVERPDGSNFTLKIRSTKLEDSAMYFCASREGTAWGYTFGSGTRLTVV.

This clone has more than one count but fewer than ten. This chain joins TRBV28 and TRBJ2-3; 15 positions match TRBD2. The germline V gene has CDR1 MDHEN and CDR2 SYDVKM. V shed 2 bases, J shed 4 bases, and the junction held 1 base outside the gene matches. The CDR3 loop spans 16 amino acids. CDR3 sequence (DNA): TGTGCCAGCAGTTTAGGGACTAGCGGGAGGCCAGATACGCAGTATTTT. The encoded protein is CASSLGTSGRPDTQYF. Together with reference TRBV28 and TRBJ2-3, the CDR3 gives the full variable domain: DVKVTQSSRYLVKRTGEKVFLECVQDMDHENMFWYRQDPGLGLRLIYFSYDVKMKEKGDIPEGYSVSREKKERFSLILESASTNQTSMYLCASSLGTSGRPDTQYFGPGTRLTVL.

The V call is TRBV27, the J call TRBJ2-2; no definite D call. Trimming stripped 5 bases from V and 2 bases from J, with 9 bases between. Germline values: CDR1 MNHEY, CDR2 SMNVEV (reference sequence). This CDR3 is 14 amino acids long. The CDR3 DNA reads TGTGCCAGCAGTCGAGACACAAACACCGGGGAGCTGTTTTTT. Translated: CASSRDTNTGELFF.

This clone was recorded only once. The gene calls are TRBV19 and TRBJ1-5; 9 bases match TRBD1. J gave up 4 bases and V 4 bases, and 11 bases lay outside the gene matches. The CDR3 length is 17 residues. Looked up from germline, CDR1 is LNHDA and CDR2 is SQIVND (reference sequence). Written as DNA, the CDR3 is TGTGCCAGTAGTAAGGCCCCGACAGGGGGAGGTAATCAGCCCCAGCATTTT. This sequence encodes CASSKAPTGGGNQPQHF.

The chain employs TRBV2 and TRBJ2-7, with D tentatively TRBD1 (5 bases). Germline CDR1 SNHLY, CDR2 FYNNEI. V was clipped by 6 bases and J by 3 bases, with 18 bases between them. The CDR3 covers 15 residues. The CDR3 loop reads CASRGAAEYLYEQYF. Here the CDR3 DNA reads TGTGCCAGCAGAGGGGCGGCAGAATACCTCTACGAGCAGTACTTC.

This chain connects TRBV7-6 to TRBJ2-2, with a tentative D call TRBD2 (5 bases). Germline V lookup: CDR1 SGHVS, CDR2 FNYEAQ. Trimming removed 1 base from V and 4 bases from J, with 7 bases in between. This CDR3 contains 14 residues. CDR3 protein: CASSLVGSTGELFF. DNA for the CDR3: TGTGCCAGCAGCTTAGTGGGGAGCACCGGGGAGCTGTTTTTT.

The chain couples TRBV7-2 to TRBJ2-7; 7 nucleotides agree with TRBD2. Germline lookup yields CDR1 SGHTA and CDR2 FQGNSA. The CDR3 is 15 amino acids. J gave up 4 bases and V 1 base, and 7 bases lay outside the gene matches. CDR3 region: CASSLGAGSQYEQYF. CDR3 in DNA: TGTGCCAGCAGCTTAGGAGCGGGAAGCCAATACGAGCAGTACTTC.

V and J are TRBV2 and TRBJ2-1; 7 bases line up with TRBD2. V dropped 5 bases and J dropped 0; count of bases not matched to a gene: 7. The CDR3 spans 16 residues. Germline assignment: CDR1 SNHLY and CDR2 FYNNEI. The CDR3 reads CASSSLGGGSYNEQFF. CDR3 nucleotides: TGTGCCAGCAGTTCCCTTGGCGGGGGCTCCTACAATGAGCAGTTCTTC.

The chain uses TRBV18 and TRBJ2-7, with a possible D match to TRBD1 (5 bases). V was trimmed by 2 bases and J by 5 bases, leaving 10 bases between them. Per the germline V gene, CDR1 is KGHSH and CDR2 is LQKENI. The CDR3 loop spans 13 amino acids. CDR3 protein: CASSPTGSNEQYV. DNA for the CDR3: TGTGCCAGCTCACCAACAGGTTCCAACGAGCAGTACGTC.

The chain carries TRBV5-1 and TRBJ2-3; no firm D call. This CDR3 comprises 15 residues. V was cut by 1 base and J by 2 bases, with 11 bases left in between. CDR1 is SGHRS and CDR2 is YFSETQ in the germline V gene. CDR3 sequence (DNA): TGCGCCAGCAGCTTGAACACAGTCCTCACAGATACGCAGTATTTT. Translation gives CASSLNTVLTDTQYF.

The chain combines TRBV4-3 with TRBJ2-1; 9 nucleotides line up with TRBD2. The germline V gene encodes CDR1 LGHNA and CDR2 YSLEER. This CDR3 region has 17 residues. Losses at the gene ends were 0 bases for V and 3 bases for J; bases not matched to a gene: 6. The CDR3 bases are TGCGCCAGCAGCCAAGATAGGGGACTAGCCTACTACAATGAGCAGTTCTTC. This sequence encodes CASSQDRGLAYYNEQFF.

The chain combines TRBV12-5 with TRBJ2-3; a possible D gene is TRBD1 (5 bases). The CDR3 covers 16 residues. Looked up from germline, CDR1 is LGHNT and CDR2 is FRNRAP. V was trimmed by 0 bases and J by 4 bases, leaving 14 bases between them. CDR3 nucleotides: TGTGCTAGTGGTTTGGTGACAGTTCCGAGGTCAGATACGCAGTATTTT. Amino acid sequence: CASGLVTVPRSDTQYF.

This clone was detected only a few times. The CDR3 reads CASSYAMNTEAFF. As DNA, the CDR3 is TGTGCCAGCAGCTACGCTATGAACACTGAAGCTTTCTTT. The V call is TRBV11-3, the J call TRBJ1-1; D uncertain. Per the germline V gene, CDR1 is SGHNT and CDR2 is YENEEA. V lost 4 bases and J lost 0, with 6 bases in between. There are 13 residues in the CDR3.

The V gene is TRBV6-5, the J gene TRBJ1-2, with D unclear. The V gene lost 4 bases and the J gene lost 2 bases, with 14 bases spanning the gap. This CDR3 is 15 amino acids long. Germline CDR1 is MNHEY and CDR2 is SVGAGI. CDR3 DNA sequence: TGTGCCAGCAGTTTCCTGCCGTCCGGGAACTATGGCTACACCTTC. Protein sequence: CASSFLPSGNYGYTF.

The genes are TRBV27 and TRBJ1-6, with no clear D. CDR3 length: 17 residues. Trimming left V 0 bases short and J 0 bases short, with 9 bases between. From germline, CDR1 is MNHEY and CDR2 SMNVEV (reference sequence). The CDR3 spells CASSLSARSSYNSPLHF. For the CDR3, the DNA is TGTGCCAGCAGTTTATCGGCACGAAGCTCCTATAATTCACCCCTCCACTTT.

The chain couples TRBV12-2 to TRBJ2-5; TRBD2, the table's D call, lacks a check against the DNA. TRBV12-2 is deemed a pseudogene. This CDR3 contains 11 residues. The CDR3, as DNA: TGTGCAAGTCGCCCTCAAGAGACCCAGTACTTC. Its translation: CASRPQETQYF.

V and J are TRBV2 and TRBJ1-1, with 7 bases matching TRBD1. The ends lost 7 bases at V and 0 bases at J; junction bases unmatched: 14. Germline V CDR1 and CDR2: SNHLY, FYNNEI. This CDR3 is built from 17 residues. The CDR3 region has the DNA TGTGCCAGCACCGTCGACAGGGAGCAGCTTATGAACACTGAAGCTTTCTTT. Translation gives CASTVDREQLMNTEAFF.

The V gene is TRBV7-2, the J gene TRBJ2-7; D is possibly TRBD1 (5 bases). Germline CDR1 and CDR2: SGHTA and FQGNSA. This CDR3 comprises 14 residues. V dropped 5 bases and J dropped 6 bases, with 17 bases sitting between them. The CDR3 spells CASSPMGPGREQYF. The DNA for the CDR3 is TGTGCCAGCAGCCCGATGGGTCCAGGGCGCGAGCAGTACTTC.

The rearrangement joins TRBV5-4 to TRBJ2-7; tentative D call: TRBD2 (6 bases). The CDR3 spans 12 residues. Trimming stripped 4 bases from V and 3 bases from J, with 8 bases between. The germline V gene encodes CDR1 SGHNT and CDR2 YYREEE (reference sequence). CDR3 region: CASSLTSYEQYV. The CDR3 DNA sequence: TGTGCCAGCAGCCTGACTAGCTACGAGCAGTACGTC.

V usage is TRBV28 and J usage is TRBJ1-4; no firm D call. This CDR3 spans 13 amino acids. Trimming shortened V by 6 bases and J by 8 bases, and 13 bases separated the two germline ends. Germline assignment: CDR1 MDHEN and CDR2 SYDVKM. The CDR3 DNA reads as TGTGCCAGCAGCCCGGGAGTGGGCGAAAAACTGTTTTTT. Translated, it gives CASSPGVGEKLFF.

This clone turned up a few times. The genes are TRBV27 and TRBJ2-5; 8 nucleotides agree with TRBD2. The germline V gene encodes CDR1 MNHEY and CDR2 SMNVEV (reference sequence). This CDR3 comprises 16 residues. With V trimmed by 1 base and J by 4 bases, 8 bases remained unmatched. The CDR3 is CASSLWSGREGETQYF. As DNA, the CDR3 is TGTGCCAGCAGTTTATGGAGCGGACGGGAGGGAGAGACCCAGTACTTC.

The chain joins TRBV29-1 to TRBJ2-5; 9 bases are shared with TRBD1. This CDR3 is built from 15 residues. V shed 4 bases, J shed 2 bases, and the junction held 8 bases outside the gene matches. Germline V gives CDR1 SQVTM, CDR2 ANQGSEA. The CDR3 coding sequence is TGCAGCGTTGGCAAACCCGGGACAGGGCAAGAGACCCAGTACTTC. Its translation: CSVGKPGTGQETQYF.

DNA of the CDR3: TGTGCCAGCAGTCCCGGAACAGTGAACACTGAAGCTTTCTTT. Translating gives CASSPGTVNTEAFF. The chain couples TRBV6-5 to TRBJ1-1, with D unresolved. Between the trimmed V and J ends, which lost 5 bases and 0 bases, there was a span of 10 bases. In germline, CDR1 is MNHEY, CDR2 SVGAGI. This CDR3 is 14 amino acids long.

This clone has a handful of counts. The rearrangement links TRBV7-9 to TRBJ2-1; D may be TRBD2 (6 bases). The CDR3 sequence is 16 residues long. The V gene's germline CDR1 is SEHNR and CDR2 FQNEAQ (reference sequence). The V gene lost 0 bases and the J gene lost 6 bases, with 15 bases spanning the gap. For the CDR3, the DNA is TGTGCCAGCAGCTTAGCGCTTACTAGCTTAGGCAATGAGCAGTTCTTC. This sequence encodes CASSLALTSLGNEQFF. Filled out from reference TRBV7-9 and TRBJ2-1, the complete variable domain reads DTGVSQNPRHKITKRGQNVTFRCDPISEHNRLYWYRQTLGQGPEFLTYFQNEAQLEKSRLLSDRFSAERPKGSFSTLEIQRTEQGDSAMYLCASSLALTSLGNEQFFGPGTRLTVL.

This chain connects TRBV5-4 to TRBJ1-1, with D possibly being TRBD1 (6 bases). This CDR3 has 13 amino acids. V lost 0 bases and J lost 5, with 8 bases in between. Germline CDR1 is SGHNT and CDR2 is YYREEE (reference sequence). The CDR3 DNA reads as TGTGCCAGCAGCTTGGTGGGGGCGACTGAAGCTTTCTTT. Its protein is CASSLVGATEAFF.

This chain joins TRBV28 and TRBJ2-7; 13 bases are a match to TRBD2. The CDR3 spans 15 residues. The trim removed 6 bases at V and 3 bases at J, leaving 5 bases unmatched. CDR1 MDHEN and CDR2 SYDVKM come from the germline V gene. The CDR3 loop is CASSRRTSGSYEQYF. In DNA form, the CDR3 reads TGTGCCAGCAGCCGCAGGACTAGCGGGAGCTACGAGCAGTACTTC. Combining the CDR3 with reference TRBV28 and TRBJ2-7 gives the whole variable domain DVKVTQSSRYLVKRTGEKVFLECVQDMDHENMFWYRQDPGLGLRLIYFSYDVKMKEKGDIPEGYSVSREKKERFSLILESASTNQTSMYLCASSRRTSGSYEQYFGPGTRLTVT.

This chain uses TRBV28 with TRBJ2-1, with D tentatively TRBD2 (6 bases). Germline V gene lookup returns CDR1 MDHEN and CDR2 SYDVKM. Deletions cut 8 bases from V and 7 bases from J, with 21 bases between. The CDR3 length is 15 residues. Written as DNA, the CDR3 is TGTGCCAGCTATAGTCCCGGGAGCCCCGGGAATGAGCAGTTCTTC. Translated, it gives CASYSPGSPGNEQFF.